One sample yielded the 32 T cell receptor beta chains listed below, sequenced in a study of blood T cell repertoires in COVID-19 (TCRdb year 2020). The library was generated by the immunoSEQ multiplex PCR assay. TCRdb took this table from immuneACCESS and kept in-frame rearrangements with V and J called. Such tables lack part of the clones; where checked against another copy, unresolved V genes explain under half of the gap, and the rest is unexplained. The sample data list roughly 200,000 clones, and roughly 87% of these were observed just once. About a tenth of the sample lies in the top ten. Sequenced input: PBMCs or T cells enriched from blood (not recorded which). Receptors were obtained from a young man with acute COVID-19.

The J gene is TRBJ2-7, the V gene TRBV11-3, with 7 bases matching TRBD1. Germline V lookup: CDR1 SGHNT, CDR2 YENEEA. The V segment lost 4 bases and the J segment 0 bases; nucleotides outside the gene matches: 12. There are 17 residues in the CDR3. CDR3 DNA sequence: TGTGCCAGCAGCTCAATTACCGCCGGGACAGACTCCTACGAGCAGTACTTC. Amino acids: CASSSITAGTDSYEQYF. Together with reference TRBV11-3 and TRBJ2-7, the CDR3 gives the full variable domain: EAGVVQSPRYKIIEKKQPVAFWCNPISGHNTLYWYLQNLGQGPELLIRYENEEAVDDSQLPKDRFSAERLKGVDSTLKIQPAELGDSAVYLCASSSITAGTDSYEQYFGPGTRLTVT.

The rearrangement uses TRBV19 and TRBJ2-5; D is possibly TRBD2 (6 bases). Trimming removed 0 bases at V and 5 bases at J, with 13 bases between. Germline lookup yields CDR1 LNHDA and CDR2 SQIVND (reference sequence). CDR3 length equals 15 residues. DNA of the CDR3: TGTGCCAGTAGTATAGACCACGGGGGTCATGAGACCCAGTACTTC. It yields the protein CASSIDHGGHETQYF.

The CDR3, as DNA: TGTGCCAGCAGCCAACGCGAGGACAGCTATGGCTACACCTTC. Translating gives CASSQREDSYGYTF. The rearrangement links TRBV3-1 (or the pseudogene TRBV3-2) to TRBJ1-2; D perhaps matches TRBD1 (6 bases). CDR3 length: 14 amino acids. V lost 2 bases and J lost 4, with 11 bases in between. CDR1 is LGHDT and CDR2 is YNNKEL in the germline V gene (reference sequence).

This chain uses TRBV28 with TRBJ2-2; 8 nucleotides line up with TRBD2. In germline, CDR1 is MDHEN, CDR2 SYDVKM. The CDR3 covers 16 residues. Trimming removed 7 bases from V and 0 bases from J; junction bases left unmatched: 7. The CDR3 sequence: CASTLAGGPNTGELFF. CDR3 in DNA: TGTGCCAGCACCCTTGCGGGGGGCCCGAACACCGGGGAGCTGTTTTTT. Complete variable domain (other parts from reference TRBV28 and TRBJ2-2): DVKVTQSSRYLVKRTGEKVFLECVQDMDHENMFWYRQDPGLGLRLIYFSYDVKMKEKGDIPEGYSVSREKKERFSLILESASTNQTSMYLCASTLAGGPNTGELFFGEGSRLTVL.

The chain employs TRBV18 and TRBJ2-2; D gene unclear. The V gene's germline CDR1 is KGHSH and CDR2 LQKENI. This CDR3 has 12 amino acids. Trimming shortened V by 3 bases and J by 5 bases, and 4 bases separated the two germline ends. For the CDR3, the DNA is TGTGCCAGCTCACCGCAGACCGGGGAGCTGTTTTTT. This codes for CASSPQTGELFF. Supplemented by reference TRBV18 and TRBJ2-2, the full variable domain reads NAGVMQNPRHLVRRRGQEARLRCSPMKGHSHVYWYRQLPEEGLKFMVYLQKENIIDESGMPKERFSAEFPKEGPSILRIQQVVRGDSAAYFCASSPQTGELFFGEGSRLTVL.

The rearrangement links TRBV29-1 to TRBJ1-5, with D perhaps matching TRBD1 (5 bases). Deletions cut 6 bases from V and 4 bases from J, with 10 bases between. The germline V gene has CDR1 SQVTM and CDR2 ANQGSEA. This CDR3 is 12 amino acids long. CDR3 bases: TGCAGCGTCGGGGGTCTAAATCAGCCCCAGCATTTT. This translates into CSVGGLNQPQHF. The full variable domain, completed using reference TRBV29-1 and TRBJ1-5, is SAVISQKPSRDICQRGTSLTIQCQVDSQVTMMFWYRQQPGQSLTLIATANQGSEATYESGFVIDKFPISRPNLTFSTLTVSNMSPEDSSIYLCSVGGLNQPQHFGDGTRLSIL.

The rearrangement links TRBV28 to TRBJ2-1, with 8 bases that match TRBD2. With V trimmed by 6 bases and J by 6 bases, 10 bases remained unmatched. Germline CDR1 and CDR2: MDHEN and SYDVKM. The CDR3 consists of 15 residues. CDR3 DNA: TGTGCCAGCAGCAAATTAGCGGGACGTGGCAATGAGCAGTTCTTC. Its protein product is CASSKLAGRGNEQFF.

The gene calls are TRBV14 and TRBJ1-1; no firm D call. Trimming took 1 base from V and 0 from J, leaving 3 bases between them. Germline CDR1 reads SGHDN; CDR2 reads FVKESK. This CDR3 is built from 13 residues. In nucleotides, the CDR3 is TGTGCCAGCAGCCAAGCCATGAACACTGAAGCTTTCTTT. This codes for CASSQAMNTEAFF.

The chain employs TRBV28 and TRBJ2-3; D gene uncertain. V gave up 9 bases and J gave up 3 bases, with 7 bases separating them. Germline V gives CDR1 MDHEN, CDR2 SYDVKM. The CDR3 runs to 11 residues. This chain's CDR3 is CASVRTDTQYF. In nucleotides, the CDR3 is TGTGCCAGTGTGAGGACAGATACGCAGTATTTT.

The chain has TRBV12-5 and TRBJ2-1; no clear D. Germline CDR1 and CDR2: LGHNT and FRNRAP. V lost 0 bases and J 0 bases, leaving 6 bases between the germline ends. The CDR3 is 15 amino acids. CDR3 in amino acids: CASGLVLGSYNEQFF. The CDR3, as DNA: TGTGCTAGTGGTTTGGTACTCGGCTCCTACAATGAGCAGTTCTTC.

The J gene is TRBJ1-5, the V gene TRBV19; D gene unclear. Per the germline V gene, CDR1 is LNHDA and CDR2 is SQIVND (reference sequence). Trimming cost V 0 bases and J 1 base, with 13 bases left between them. CDR3 size: 17 residues. The CDR3: CASSIEHRFSSNQPQHF. The CDR3 DNA follows: TGTGCCAGTAGTATAGAACACCGATTCTCGAGCAATCAGCCCCAGCATTTT.

In this sample, this clone turned up once. The chain uses TRBV14 and TRBJ2-1; 9 positions agree with TRBD1. Unmatched junction bases numbered 5, after V lost 5 bases and J lost 6 bases. From germline, CDR1 is SGHDN and CDR2 FVKESK. CDR3 length: 14 amino acids. CDR3 sequence: CASSRLTGGNEQFF. The CDR3, as DNA: TGTGCCAGCAGCAGATTGACAGGGGGCAATGAGCAGTTCTTC.

The chain couples TRBV19 to TRBJ2-1; 8 nucleotides align to TRBD2. Germline V gene data show CDR1 as LNHDA and CDR2 as SQIVND (reference sequence). V was pared by 1 base and J by 9 bases, with 2 bases of the junction left unmatched. The CDR3 is 13 residues long. The CDR3 here is CASSIGTSTEQFF. CDR3 in DNA: TGTGCCAGTAGTATAGGGACTAGCACTGAGCAGTTCTTC.

Only one count was recorded for this clone. The chain combines TRBV7-3 with TRBJ2-4; a possible D gene is TRBD2 (6 bases). The CDR3 sequence is 13 residues long. The V end lost 4 bases, the J end lost 8 bases, and 12 bases lay between the germline ends. The germline CDR1 and CDR2 sequences are SGHTA and FQGTGA. This CDR3 is CASSSTSWDIQYF. The CDR3 DNA is TGTGCCAGCAGCTCTACTAGCTGGGACATTCAGTACTTC.

This chain connects TRBV4-1 to TRBJ2-2, with D perhaps TRBD2 (6 bases). The CDR3 consists of 15 residues. V lost 4 bases, J lost 8 bases, and 17 bases lay in between. CDR1 is MGHRA, CDR2 YSYEKL, per germline. CDR3 loop: CASSRKAGIGGELFF. In DNA form, the CDR3 reads TGCGCCAGCAGCCGAAAGGCGGGGATCGGGGGGGAGCTGTTTTTT.

The chain links TRBV4-1 to TRBJ1-6; possibly TRBD1 for D (6 bases). CDR3 length equals 16 residues. From germline, CDR1 is MGHRA and CDR2 YSYEKL. V lost 2 bases to trimming and J lost 9 bases, with 17 bases between them. The CDR3 DNA is TGCGCCAGCAGCCAACCACGGCAGGGGAAGGGTTCACCCCTCCACTTT. Translation: CASSQPRQGKGSPLHF.

The chain joins TRBV2 to TRBJ2-2; D ambiguous. Trimming stripped 5 bases from V and 6 bases from J, with 13 bases between. This CDR3 contains 14 residues. From germline, CDR1 is SNHLY and CDR2 FYNNEI. DNA of the CDR3: TGTGCCAGCAGTCCGGGTCTTCAATCCGGGGAGCTGTTTTTT. Translation gives CASSPGLQSGELFF.

The V and J genes are TRBV25-1 and TRBJ2-3; 7 nucleotides agree with TRBD2. The germline CDR1 and CDR2 sequences are MGHDK and SYGVNS. J gave up 1 base and V 4 bases, and 5 bases lay outside the gene matches. This CDR3 is built from 15 residues. CDR3 nucleotides: TGTGCCAGCAGTGCCCTAGGACTAGGCACAGATACGCAGTATTTT. Protein sequence: CASSALGLGTDTQYF.

The CDR3 DNA reads TGCGCCAGCAGCCAAAGGGGATTCGAAGCTTTCTTT. Translation gives CASSQRGFEAFF. V and J are TRBV4-1 and TRBJ1-1, with a tentative D call TRBD1 (5 bases). CDR3 size: 12 residues. Trimming shortened V by 2 bases and J by 8 bases, and 9 bases separated the two germline ends. The V gene's germline CDR1 is MGHRA and CDR2 YSYEKL.

The rearrangement uses TRBV4-1 and TRBJ1-3, with a weak D call TRBD1 (5 bases). Between the trimmed V and J ends, which lost 3 bases and 0 bases, there was a span of 18 bases. This CDR3 is 18 amino acids long. Germline lookup yields CDR1 MGHRA and CDR2 YSYEKL. As DNA, the CDR3 is TGCGCCAGCAGCCAGTTAGGCAGGGCTTCACGCTCTGGAAACACCATATATTTT. Its protein product is CASSQLGRASRSGNTIYF.

The gene calls are TRBV27 and TRBJ2-1, with 11 bases that match TRBD1. Per the germline V gene, CDR1 is MNHEY and CDR2 is SMNVEV (reference sequence). The V and J ends lost 5 bases and 4 bases, in that order; junction bases with no gene match: 4. The CDR3 has 15 residues. The CDR3 region is CASSPGTGGYNEQFF. CDR3 nucleotide sequence: TGTGCCAGCAGTCCCGGGACAGGGGGGTACAATGAGCAGTTCTTC.

J is TRBJ1-2 and V is TRBV13; 7 bases align to TRBD1. The J segment lost 2 bases and the V segment lost 5 bases, leaving 5 bases of the junction unmatched. Germline-derived CDR1 and CDR2 are PRHDT and FYEKMQ (reference sequence). CDR3 length equals 14 residues. The CDR3 is CASSHGTANYGYTF. CDR3 DNA: TGTGCCAGCAGCCATGGGACAGCCAACTATGGCTACACCTTC.

This chain joins TRBV6-5 and TRBJ2-7; the D gene is possibly TRBD1 (6 bases). Germline V CDR1 and CDR2: MNHEY, SVGAGI. The CDR3 is 14 amino acids. V was cut by 7 bases and J by 0 bases, with 13 bases left in between. CDR3 coding DNA: TGTGCCAGCAAAGGACAGATGGACTCCTACGAGCAGTACTTC. Its translation is CASKGQMDSYEQYF.

This clone was counted a few times. V usage is TRBV4-2 and J usage is TRBJ1-3; 8 bases agree with TRBD1. The CDR3 consists of 15 residues. The ends lost 0 bases at V and 2 bases at J; junction bases unmatched: 0. Germline-derived CDR1 and CDR2 are LGHNA and YNFKEQ. The CDR3 region has the DNA TGTGCCAGCAGCCAAGAGGACAGGGCTGGAAACACCATATATTTT. Its translation is CASSQEDRAGNTIYF.

The chain joins TRBV7-6 to TRBJ2-2, with TRBD2 identical over 8 bases. This CDR3 spans 17 amino acids. Germline CDR1 reads SGHVS; CDR2 reads FNYEAQ. J gave up 7 bases and V 4 bases, and 14 bases lay outside the gene matches. CDR3 sequence: CASSSHGRGAVSGELFF. The CDR3 coding sequence is TGTGCCAGCAGCTCCCATGGGCGGGGGGCTGTCAGCGGGGAGCTGTTTTTT.

The chain links TRBV27 to TRBJ1-2; D perhaps matches TRBD1 (5 bases). There are 12 residues in the CDR3. Trimming removed 8 bases at V and 4 bases at J, with 11 bases between. Germline V gene data show CDR1 as MNHEY and CDR2 as SMNVEV (reference sequence). CDR3 sequence: CASSTGGYGYTF. CDR3 coding DNA: TGTGCCAGCTCAACGGGGGGCTATGGCTACACCTTC.

The chain recombines TRBV24-1 with TRBJ2-1, with 11 bases lining up with TRBD1. CDR1 is KGHDR and CDR2 is SFDVKD in the germline V gene. Trimming took 9 bases from V and 5 from J; bases not matched to a gene: 2. This CDR3 has 13 residues. CDR3 sequence reads: CATGQGADNEQFF. The CDR3 nucleotides read TGTGCCACCGGACAGGGGGCGGACAATGAGCAGTTCTTC.

The chain employs TRBV28 and TRBJ2-7, with 12 bases aligning to TRBD2. In germline, CDR1 is MDHEN, CDR2 SYDVKM. This CDR3 region has 15 residues. The trim removed 6 bases at V and 7 bases at J, leaving 10 bases unmatched. The CDR3 spells CASSPGTSGPVEQYF. The CDR3, as DNA: TGTGCCAGCAGCCCCGGGACTAGCGGGCCCGTGGAGCAGTACTTC.

The rearrangement uses TRBV6-5 and TRBJ1-5; 7 bases align to TRBD1. CDR1 is MNHEY, CDR2 SVGAGI, per germline. Unmatched junction bases numbered 5, after V lost 6 bases and J lost 3 bases. This CDR3 region has 14 residues. The CDR3 DNA follows: TGTGCCAGCAGCCAGACAGGGTCCAATCAGCCCCAGCATTTT. It encodes CASSQTGSNQPQHF.

The rearrangement joins TRBV9 to TRBJ2-2; D possibly corresponds to TRBD1 (6 bases). This CDR3 has 15 amino acids. Germline-derived CDR1 and CDR2 are SGDLS and YYNGEE. V dropped 4 bases and J dropped 4 bases, with 14 bases sitting between them. The CDR3 DNA sequence: TGTGCCAGCAGCACCAGACAGGTGCCCACCGGGGAGCTGTTTTTT. Encoded protein: CASSTRQVPTGELFF.

This clone was recorded only once. The chain couples TRBV5-1 to TRBJ2-7, with TRBD2 matching 8 bases. Trimming took 2 bases from V and 2 from J; bases not matched to a gene: 12. CDR1 SGHRS and CDR2 YFSETQ come from the germline V gene. CDR3 length equals 17 residues. The CDR3 loop reads CASSLVSSREGTYEQYF. The CDR3, as DNA: TGCGCCAGCAGCTTAGTAAGTAGTCGGGAGGGAACCTACGAGCAGTACTTC.

The genes are TRBV7-6 and TRBJ1-1; 7 bases map to TRBD1. Germline V gives CDR1 SGHVS, CDR2 FNYEAQ. V lost 4 bases, J lost 7 bases, and 18 bases stayed unmatched. The CDR3 length is 17 residues. The CDR3 bases are TGTGCCAGCAGCTCAAGCGAAGAGAGAACAGGGGACCATGAAGCTTTCTTT. Translating it yields CASSSSEERTGDHEAFF.